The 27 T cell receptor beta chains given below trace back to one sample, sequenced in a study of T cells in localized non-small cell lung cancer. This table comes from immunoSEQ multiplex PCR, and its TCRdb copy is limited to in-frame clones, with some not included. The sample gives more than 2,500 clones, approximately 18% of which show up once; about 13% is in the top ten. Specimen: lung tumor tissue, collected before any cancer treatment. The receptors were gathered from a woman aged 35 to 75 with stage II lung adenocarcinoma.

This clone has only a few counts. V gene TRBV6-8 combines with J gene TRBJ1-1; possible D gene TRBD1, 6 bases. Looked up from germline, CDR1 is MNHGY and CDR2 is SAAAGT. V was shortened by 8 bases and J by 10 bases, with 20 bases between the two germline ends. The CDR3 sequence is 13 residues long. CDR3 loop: CASEAKGLGGAFF. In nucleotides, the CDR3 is TGTGCCAGCGAAGCAAAAGGTTTAGGGGGAGCTTTCTTT.

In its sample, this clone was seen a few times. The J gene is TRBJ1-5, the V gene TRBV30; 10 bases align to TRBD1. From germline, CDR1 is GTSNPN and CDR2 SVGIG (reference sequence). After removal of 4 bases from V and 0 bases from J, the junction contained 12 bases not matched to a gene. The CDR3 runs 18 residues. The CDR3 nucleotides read TGTGCCTGGACTCTCGACAGGGGGCGCGGGTATAGCAATCAGCCCCAGCATTTT. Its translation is CAWTLDRGRGYSNQPQHF.

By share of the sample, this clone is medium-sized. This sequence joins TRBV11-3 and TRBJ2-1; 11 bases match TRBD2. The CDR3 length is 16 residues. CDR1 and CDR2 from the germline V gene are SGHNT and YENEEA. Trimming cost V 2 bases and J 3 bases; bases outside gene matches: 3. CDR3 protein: CASSLTGTSGYNEQFF. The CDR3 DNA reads TGTGCCAGCAGCTTAACTGGGACTAGCGGCTACAATGAGCAGTTCTTC.

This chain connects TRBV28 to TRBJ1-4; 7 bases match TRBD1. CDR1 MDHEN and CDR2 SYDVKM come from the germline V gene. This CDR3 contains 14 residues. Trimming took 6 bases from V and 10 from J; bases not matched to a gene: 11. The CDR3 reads CASRRTGISTKLFF. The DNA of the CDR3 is TGTGCCAGCAGACGGACAGGAATAAGTACAAAACTGTTTTTT. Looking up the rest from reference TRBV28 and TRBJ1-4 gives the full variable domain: DVKVTQSSRYLVKRTGEKVFLECVQDMDHENMFWYRQDPGLGLRLIYFSYDVKMKEKGDIPEGYSVSREKKERFSLILESASTNQTSMYLCASRRTGISTKLFFGSGTQLSVL.

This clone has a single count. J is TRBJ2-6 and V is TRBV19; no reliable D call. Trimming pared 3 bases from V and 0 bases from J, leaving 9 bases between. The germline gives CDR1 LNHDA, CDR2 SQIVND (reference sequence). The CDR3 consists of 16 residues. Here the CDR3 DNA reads TGTGCCAGTAGTATGATATCTCTCTCTGGGGCCAACGTCCTGACTTTC. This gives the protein CASSMISLSGANVLTF.

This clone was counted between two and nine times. CDR3 bases: TGTGCCAGCAGCTCCGGGGGGCGGGTATCAACCTACGAGCAGTACTTC. Protein: CASSSGGRVSTYEQYF. The V call is TRBV11-3, the J call TRBJ2-7; TRBD2 might be the D (7 bases). There are 16 residues in the CDR3. Germline loops: CDR1 SGHNT, CDR2 YENEEA. With 4 bases removed from V and 2 bases from J, the gap between germline ends came to 18 bases. Based on the CDR3 plus reference TRBV11-3 and TRBJ2-7, the full variable domain is EAGVVQSPRYKIIEKKQPVAFWCNPISGHNTLYWYLQNLGQGPELLIRYENEEAVDDSQLPKDRFSAERLKGVDSTLKIQPAELGDSAVYLCASSSGGRVSTYEQYFGPGTRLTVT.

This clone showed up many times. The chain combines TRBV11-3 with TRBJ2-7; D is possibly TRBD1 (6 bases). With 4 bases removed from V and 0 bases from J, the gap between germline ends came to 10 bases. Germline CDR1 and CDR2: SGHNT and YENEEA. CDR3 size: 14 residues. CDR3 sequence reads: CASSSMDSSYEQYF. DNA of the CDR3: TGTGCCAGCAGCTCGATGGACAGCTCCTACGAGCAGTACTTC.

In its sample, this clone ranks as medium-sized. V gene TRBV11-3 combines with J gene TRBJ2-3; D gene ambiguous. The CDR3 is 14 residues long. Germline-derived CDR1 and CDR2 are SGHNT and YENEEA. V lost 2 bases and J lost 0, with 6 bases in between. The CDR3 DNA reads TGTGCCAGCAGCTTATTTAGCAGCACAGATACGCAGTATTTT. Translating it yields CASSLFSSTDTQYF.

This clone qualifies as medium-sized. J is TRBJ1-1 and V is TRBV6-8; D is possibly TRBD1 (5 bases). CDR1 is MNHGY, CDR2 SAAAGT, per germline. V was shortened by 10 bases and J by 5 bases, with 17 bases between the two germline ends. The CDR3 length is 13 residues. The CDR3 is CATDAGLQTEAFF. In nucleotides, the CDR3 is TGTGCCACTGACGCGGGGCTTCAAACTGAAGCTTTCTTT.

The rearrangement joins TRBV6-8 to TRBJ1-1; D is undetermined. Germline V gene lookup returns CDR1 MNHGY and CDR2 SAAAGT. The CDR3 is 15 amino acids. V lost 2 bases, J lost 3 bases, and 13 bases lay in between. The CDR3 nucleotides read TGTGCCAGCAGTTACGAAGCCTTATCGGACACTGAAGCTTTCTTT. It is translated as CASSYEALSDTEAFF.

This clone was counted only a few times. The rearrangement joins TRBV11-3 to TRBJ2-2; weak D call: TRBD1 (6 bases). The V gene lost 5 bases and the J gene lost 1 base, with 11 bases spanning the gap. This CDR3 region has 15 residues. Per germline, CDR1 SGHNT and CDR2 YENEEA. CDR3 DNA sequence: TGTGCCAGCAGCGTGGGGGCAGGGAACACCGGGGAGCTGTTTTTT. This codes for CASSVGAGNTGELFF.

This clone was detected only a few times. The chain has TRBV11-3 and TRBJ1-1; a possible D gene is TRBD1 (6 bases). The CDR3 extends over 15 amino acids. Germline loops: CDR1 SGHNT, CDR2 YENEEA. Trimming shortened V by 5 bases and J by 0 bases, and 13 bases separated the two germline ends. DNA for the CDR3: TGTGCCAGCAGCCCACCTCAGGGGTTGAACACTGAAGCTTTCTTT. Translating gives CASSPPQGLNTEAFF.

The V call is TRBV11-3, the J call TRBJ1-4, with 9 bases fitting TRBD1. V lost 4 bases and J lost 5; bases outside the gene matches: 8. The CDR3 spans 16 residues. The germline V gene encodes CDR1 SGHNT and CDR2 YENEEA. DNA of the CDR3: TGTGCCAGCAGCTCACGGGGACAGGGCCTAAATGAAAAACTGTTTTTT. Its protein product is CASSSRGQGLNEKLFF.

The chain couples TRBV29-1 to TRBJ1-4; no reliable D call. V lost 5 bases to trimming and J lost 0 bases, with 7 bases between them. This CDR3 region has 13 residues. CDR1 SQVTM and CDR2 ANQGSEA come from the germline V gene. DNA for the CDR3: TGCAGCGTTATTCTAGCAACTAATGAAAAACTGTTTTTT. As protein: CSVILATNEKLFF.

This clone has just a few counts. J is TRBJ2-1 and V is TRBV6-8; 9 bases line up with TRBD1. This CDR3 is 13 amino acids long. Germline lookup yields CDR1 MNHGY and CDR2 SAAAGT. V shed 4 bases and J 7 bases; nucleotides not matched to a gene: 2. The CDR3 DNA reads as TGTGCCAGCAGTTGGGACAGGGAGAATGAGCAGTTCTTC. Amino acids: CASSWDRENEQFF.

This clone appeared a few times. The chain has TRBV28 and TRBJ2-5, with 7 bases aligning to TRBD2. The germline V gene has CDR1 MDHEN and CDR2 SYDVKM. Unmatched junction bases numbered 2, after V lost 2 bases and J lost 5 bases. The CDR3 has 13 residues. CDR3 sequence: CASSLPGRETQYF. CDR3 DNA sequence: TGTGCCAGCAGTTTACCCGGGAGGGAGACCCAGTACTTC.

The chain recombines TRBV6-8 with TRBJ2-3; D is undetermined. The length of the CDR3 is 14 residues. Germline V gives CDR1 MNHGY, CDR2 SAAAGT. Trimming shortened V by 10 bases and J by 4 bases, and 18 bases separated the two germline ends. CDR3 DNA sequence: TGTGCCATCAAAAAGGACCCAGCAGCAGATACGCAGTATTTT. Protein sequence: CAIKKDPAADTQYF.

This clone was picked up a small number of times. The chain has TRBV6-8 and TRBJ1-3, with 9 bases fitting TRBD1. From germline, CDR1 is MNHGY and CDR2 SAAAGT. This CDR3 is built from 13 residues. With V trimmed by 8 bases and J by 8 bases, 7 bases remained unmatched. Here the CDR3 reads CASWGQGGHTIYF. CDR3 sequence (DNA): TGTGCCAGCTGGGGACAGGGTGGTCACACCATATATTTT.

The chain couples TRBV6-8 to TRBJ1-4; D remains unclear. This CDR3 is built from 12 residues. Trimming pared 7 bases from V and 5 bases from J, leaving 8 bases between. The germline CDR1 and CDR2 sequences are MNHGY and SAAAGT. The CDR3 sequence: CASMSVNEKLFF. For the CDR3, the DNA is TGTGCCAGCATGTCCGTCAATGAAAAACTGTTTTTT.

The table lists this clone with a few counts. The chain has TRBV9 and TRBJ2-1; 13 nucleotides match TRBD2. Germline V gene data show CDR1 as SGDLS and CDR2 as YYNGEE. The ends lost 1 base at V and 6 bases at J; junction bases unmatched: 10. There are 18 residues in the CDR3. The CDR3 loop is CASSVSGLAGELGNEQFF. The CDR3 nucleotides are TGTGCCAGCAGCGTATCCGGACTAGCGGGGGAGCTTGGCAATGAGCAGTTCTTC.

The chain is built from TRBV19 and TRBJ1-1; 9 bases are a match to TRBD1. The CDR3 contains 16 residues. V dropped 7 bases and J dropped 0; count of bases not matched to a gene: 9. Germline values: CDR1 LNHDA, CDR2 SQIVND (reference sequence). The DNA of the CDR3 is TGTGCCAGTAAACCGGGACAGGGTAATATGAACACTGAAGCTTTCTTT. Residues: CASKPGQGNMNTEAFF.

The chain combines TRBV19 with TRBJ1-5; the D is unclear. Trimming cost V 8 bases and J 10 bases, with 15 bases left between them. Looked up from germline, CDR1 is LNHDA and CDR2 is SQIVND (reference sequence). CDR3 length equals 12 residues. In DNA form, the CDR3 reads TGTGCCAGTGTTGGGCGGGTCGGACCCCAGCATTTT. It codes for CASVGRVGPQHF.

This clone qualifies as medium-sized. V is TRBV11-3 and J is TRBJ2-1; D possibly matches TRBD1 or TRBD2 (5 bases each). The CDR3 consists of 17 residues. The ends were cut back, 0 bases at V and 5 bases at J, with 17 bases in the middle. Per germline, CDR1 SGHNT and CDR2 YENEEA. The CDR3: CASSLDGTSVRHNEQFF. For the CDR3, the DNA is TGTGCCAGCAGCTTAGACGGGACGTCGGTTAGGCACAATGAGCAGTTCTTC.

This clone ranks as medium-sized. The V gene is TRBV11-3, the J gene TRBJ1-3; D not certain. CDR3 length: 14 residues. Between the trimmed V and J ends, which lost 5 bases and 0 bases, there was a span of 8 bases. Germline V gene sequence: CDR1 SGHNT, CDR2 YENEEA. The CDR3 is CASSTRTSGNTIYF. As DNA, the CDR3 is TGTGCCAGCAGCACCAGGACCTCTGGAAACACCATATATTTT.

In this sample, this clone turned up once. This CDR3 is CASSQDLRGDLQETQYF. The DNA of the CDR3 is TGTGCCAGCAGCCAAGATCTACGAGGGGACCTACAAGAGACCCAGTACTTC. The J gene is TRBJ2-5, the V gene TRBV14; the D call may be TRBD1 or TRBD2 (5 bases each). V lost 0 bases to trimming and J lost 2 bases, with 16 bases between them. The CDR3 covers 17 residues. Germline CDR1 is SGHDN and CDR2 is FVKESK.

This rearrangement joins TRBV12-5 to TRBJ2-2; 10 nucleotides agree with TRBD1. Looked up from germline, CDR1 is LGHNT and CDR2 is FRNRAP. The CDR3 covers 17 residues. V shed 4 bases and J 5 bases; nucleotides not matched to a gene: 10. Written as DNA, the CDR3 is TGTGCTAGTGGTTCCCCATATGACAGGGGGCAAACCGGGGAGCTGTTTTTT. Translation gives CASGSPYDRGQTGELFF.

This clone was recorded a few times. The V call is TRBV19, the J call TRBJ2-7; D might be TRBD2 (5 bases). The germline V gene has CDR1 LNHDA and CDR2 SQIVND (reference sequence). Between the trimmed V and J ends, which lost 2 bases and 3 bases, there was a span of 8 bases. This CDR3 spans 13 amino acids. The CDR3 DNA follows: TGTGCCAGTAGTATATACAGCGGCTACGAGCAGTACTTC. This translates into CASSIYSGYEQYF.